This T cell receptor (beta chain) was recorded in a study of shared clonotypes between healthy human individuals. This CDR3 comprises 18 residues. The germline gives CDR1 LNHDA, CDR2 SQIVND (reference sequence). Deletions cut 6 bases from V and 5 bases from J, with 26 bases between. Study-wide results and limits: Generation probabilities of non-shared clonotypes were lower (relative to those shared by all four donors). Clonotypes that were shared across a few donors made up roughly 5% of naive CD4 clonotypes.

Comments on this clone: The antigen remains unidentified.

The data were produced by immunoSEQ multiplex PCR, yet TCRdb's version contains in-frame clones alone and is incomplete. The sample lists roughly 2.5 million clones, about 92% occurring once. It was into CD45RA+ naive and CD45RA-negative memory subsets that the CD4+ cells were split. The TCR originated in a man aged 18-30 years in good health. Sequencing was performed on naive CD4+ T cells sorted from blood. Documented subset: CD45RA+ positively selected. The gene calls are TRBV19 and TRBJ2-1, with D maybe TRBD2 (6 bases). The CDR3 DNA follows: TGTGCCAGTAGACCACTCTGGCCGGGACTGGATACCAACAATGAGCAGTTCTTC. This encodes CASRPLWPGLDTNNEQFF. The full variable domain, in which reference TRBV19 and TRBJ2-1 provide the parts outside the CDR3, is DGGITQSPKYLFRKEGQNVTLSCEQNLNHDAMYWYRQDPGQGLRLIYYSQIVNDFQKGDIAEGYSVSREKKESFPLTVTSAQKNPTAFYLCASRPLWPGLDTNNEQFFGPGTRLTVL.